Included here is one T cell receptor beta chain sequence, with context. What antigen it recognizes has not been identified. Per-base qualities were not stored, and no clone one base away is much larger. The data were taken from a study of T cells in localized non-small cell lung cancer (dated by TCRdb to 2018 to 2021). At the level of the whole study: The study analyzed T cell repertoires of roughly 220 early-stage NSCLC patients, comparing tumors and uninvolved tumor-adjacent lungs. A mean age of around 66 years was recorded for the NSCLC patients, of whom more than 120 were male and 95 to 110 were female. The cohort was made up of about 240 treatment-naive NSCLC patients whose localized lung tumors had been resected.

TCR beta CDR3 regions were sequenced from DNA using the immunoSEQ Assay. The authors' pipeline ran thus. T cell density was computed as TCR beta template counts normalized to usable DNA estimated by amplifying housekeeping genes. Richness was estimated with the preseqR package, extrapolating to 400,000 templates for PBMC samples and 120,000 templates for tissue samples. Clonality was calculated as one minus Pielou's evenness. Tissue-enriched TCRs were identified by differential abundance testing using productive amino-acid clonotypes, minimum total count 5 and alpha 0.1. The Jaccard Index and the Morisita Overlap Index were used to measure how much the repertoires overlapped between compartments. TCR beta CDR3s were clustered by GLIPH together with public tetramer-defined viral CDR3s, and at least three viral sequences plus V-gene enrichment were required for viral motifs. Sourced from immuneACCESS, this table was stored by TCRdb with only in-frame sequences that have V and J called. A share of the clones is absent; for the studies checked, an unresolved V gene accounts for under half, and the remainder has no known explanation. D and trimming were read from the DNA, whereas the V and J calls and clone size are those reported in that table. The sample has approximately 28,000 clones on record, 92% of them singletons. The top ten constitute roughly 4.1% of the sample.

At diagnosis, tumor, uninvolved tumor-adjacent lung and peripheral blood were collected and then preserved as a mix of FFPE and fresh-frozen material. For TCR repertoire profiling, the blood samples were analyzed as peripheral blood mononuclear cells. Summary of the overall study and its limitations: Because the study design was exploratory, TCR variables were selected using unadjusted p-values without false-discovery rate correction. Uninvolved tumor-adjacent lung showed the highest T cell clonality, higher than tumor, which suggests more focused antigenic responses in the uninvolved tumor-adjacent lung. Higher T cell density in blood was associated with longer overall survival, whereas higher clonality in adjacent lung was associated with shorter survival. Because multi-region sequencing of the tumors was not done, intratumor heterogeneity could not be ruled out. A median of approximately 53 of the top 100 tumor clones turned up in the paired uninvolved adjacent lung, and roughly 30 of those clones also ranked among the top 100 of that same adjacent lung.

Relative to germline, V is 8 bases shorter and J is 4 bases shorter, with 18 bases between their ends. The CDR1 and CDR2 encoded by the germline V gene (reference sequence) are MNHEY and SMNVEV. The CDR3, from cysteine to phenylalanine, totals 14 residues. The read is trimmed to its CDR3 DNA, 42 bases read in frame from base 1. The receptor comes from a woman aged 40-75 years with stage III lung adenocarcinoma. The chain uses TRBV27 and TRBJ2-7, and perhaps TRBD1 as D gene, on 6 matching bases. Sequenced here: peripheral blood mononuclear cells, sampled before any cancer treatment. The DNA sequence follows: TGTGCCAGCGCCTCCGGGACACCCATATACGAGCAGTACTTC. This encodes CASASGTPIYEQYF.